This TCR beta chain was captured in a study of identical twins. MiXCR, run by TCRdb on the 5' RACE reads, gives a single entry per CDR3 protein. Of around 340,000 distinct CDR3 sequences in the sample, approximately 9.1% were seen once. Trimming cost V 1 base and J 0 bases, with 13 bases left between them. The CDR3 extends over 18 amino acids. The germline V gene encodes CDR1 LGHDT and CDR2 YNNKEL (reference sequence). The genes are TRBV3-1 and TRBJ2-6; unclear D gene. The material sequenced was naive T cells sorted from blood. The sequence came from a woman aged 50 to 60 in good health. CDR3 sequence reads: CASSQGRGSRSGANVLTF. The CDR3 coding sequence is TGTGCCAGCAGCCAAGGTCGCGGATCCCGCTCTGGGGCCAACGTCCTGACTTTC.